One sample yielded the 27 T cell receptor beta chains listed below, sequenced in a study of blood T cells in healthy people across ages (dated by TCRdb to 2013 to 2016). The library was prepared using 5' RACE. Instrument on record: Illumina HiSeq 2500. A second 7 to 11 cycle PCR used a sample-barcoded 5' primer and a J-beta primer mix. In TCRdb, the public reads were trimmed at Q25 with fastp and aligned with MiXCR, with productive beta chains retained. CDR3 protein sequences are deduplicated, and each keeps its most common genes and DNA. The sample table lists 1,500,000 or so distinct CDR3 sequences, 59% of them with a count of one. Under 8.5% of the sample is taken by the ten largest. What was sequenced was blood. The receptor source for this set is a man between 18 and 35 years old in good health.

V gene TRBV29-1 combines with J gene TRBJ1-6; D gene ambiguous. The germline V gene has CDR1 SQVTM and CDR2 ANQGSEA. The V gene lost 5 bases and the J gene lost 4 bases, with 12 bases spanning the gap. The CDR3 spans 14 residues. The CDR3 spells CSVSFGQYNSPLHF. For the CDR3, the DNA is TGCAGCGTTTCTTTCGGGCAGTATAATTCACCCCTCCACTTT.

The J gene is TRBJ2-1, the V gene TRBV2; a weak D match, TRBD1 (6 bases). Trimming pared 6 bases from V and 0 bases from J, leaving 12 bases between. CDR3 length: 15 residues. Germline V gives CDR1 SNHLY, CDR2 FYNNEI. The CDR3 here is CASSKGGSSYNEQFF. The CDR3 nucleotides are TGTGCCAGCAGCAAAGGGGGATCCTCCTACAATGAGCAGTTCTTC.

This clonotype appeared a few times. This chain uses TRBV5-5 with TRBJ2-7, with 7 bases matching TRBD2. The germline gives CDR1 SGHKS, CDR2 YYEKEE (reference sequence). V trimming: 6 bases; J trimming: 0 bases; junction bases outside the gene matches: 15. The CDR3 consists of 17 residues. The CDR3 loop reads CASTAEHSAGYSYEQYF. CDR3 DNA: TGTGCCAGCACAGCCGAACACTCAGCGGGGTACTCCTACGAGCAGTACTTC. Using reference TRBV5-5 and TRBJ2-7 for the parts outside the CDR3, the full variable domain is DAGVTQSPTHLIKTRGQQVTLRCSPISGHKSVSWYQQVLGQGPQFIFQYYEKEERGRGNFPDRFSARQFPNYSSELNVNALLLGDSALYLCASTAEHSAGYSYEQYFGPGTRLTVT.

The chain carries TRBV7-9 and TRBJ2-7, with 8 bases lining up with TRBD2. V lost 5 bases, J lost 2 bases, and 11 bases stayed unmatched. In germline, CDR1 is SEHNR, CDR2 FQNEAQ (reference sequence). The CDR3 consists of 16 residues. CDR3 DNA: TGTGCCAGCAGCCTGGGAGCACTAGCGGTTGCCTACGAGCAGTACTTC. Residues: CASSLGALAVAYEQYF.

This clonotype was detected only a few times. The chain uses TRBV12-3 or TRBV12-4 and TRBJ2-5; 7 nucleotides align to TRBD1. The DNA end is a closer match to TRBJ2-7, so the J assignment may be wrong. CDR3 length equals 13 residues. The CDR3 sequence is CASLSTGYYEQYF. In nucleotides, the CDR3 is TGTGCCAGCCTGTCGACAGGGTACTACGAGCAGTACTTC.

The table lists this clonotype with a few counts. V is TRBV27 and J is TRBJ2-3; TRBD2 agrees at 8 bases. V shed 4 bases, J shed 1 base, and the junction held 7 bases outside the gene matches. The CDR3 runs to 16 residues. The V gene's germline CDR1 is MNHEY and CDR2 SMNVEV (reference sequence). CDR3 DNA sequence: TGTGCCAGCAGTTCTCTCCGGGGGGGCCGCACAGATACGCAGTATTTT. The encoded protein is CASSSLRGGRTDTQYF.

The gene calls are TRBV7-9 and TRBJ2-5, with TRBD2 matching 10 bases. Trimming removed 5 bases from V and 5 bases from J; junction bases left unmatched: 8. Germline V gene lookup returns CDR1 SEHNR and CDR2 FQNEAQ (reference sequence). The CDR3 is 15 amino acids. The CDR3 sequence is CASSRSGRIGETQYF. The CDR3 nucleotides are TGTGCCAGCAGCCGTAGCGGGAGGATCGGGGAGACCCAGTACTTC. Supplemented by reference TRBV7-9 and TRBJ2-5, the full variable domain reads DTGVSQNPRHKITKRGQNVTFRCDPISEHNRLYWYRQTLGQGPEFLTYFQNEAQLEKSRLLSDRFSAERPKGSFSTLEIQRTEQGDSAMYLCASSRSGRIGETQYFGPGTRLLVL.

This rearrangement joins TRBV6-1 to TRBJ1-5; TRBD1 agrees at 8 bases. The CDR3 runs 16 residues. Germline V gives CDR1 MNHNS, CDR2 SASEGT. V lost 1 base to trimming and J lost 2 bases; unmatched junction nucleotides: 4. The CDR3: CASSEGQGRGNQPQHF. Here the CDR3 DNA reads TGTGCCAGCAGTGAAGGACAGGGGCGAGGCAATCAGCCCCAGCATTTT.

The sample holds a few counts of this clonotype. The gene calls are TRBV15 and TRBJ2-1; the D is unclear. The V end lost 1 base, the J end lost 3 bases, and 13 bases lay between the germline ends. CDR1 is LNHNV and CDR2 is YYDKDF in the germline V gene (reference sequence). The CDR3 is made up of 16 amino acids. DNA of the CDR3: TGTGCCACCAGCAGAGTTATTAGACCTGGCTACAATGAGCAGTTCTTC. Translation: CATSRVIRPGYNEQFF.

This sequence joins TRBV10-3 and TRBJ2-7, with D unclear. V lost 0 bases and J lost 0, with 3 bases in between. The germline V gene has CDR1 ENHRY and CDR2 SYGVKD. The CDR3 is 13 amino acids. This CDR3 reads CAISESNSYEQYF. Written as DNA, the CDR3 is TGTGCCATCAGTGAGTCGAACTCCTACGAGCAGTACTTC.

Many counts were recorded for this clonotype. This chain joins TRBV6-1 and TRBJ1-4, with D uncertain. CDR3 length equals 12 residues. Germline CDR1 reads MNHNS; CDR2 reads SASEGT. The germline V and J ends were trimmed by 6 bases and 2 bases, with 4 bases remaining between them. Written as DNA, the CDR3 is TGTGCCAGCAGCCCCACTAATGAAAAACTGTTTTTT. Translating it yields CASSPTNEKLFF.

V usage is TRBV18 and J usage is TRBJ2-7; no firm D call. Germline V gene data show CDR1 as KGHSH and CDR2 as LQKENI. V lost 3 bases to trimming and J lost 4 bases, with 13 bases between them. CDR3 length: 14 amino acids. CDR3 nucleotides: TGTGCCAGCTCACCTCCGCCAGCCCCTTACGAGCAGTACTTC. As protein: CASSPPPAPYEQYF.

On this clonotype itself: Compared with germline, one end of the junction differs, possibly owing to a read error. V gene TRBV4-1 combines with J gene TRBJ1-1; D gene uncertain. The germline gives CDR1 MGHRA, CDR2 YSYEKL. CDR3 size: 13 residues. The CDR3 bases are TGCGCCAGCAGCCAACAGACGAACACTAAAGCTTTCTTT. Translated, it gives CASSQQTNTKAFF.

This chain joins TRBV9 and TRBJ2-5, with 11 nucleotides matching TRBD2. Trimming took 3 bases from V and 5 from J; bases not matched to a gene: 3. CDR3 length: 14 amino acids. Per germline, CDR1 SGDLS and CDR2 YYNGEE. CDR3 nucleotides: TGTGCCAGCAGCGCGACTAGCGGGATTGAGACCCAGTACTTC. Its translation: CASSATSGIETQYF. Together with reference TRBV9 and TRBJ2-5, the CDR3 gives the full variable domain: DSGVTQTPKHLITATGQRVTLRCSPRSGDLSVYWYQQSLDQGLQFLIQYYNGEERAKGNILERFSAQQFPDLHSELNLSSLELGDSALYFCASSATSGIETQYFGPGTRLLVL.

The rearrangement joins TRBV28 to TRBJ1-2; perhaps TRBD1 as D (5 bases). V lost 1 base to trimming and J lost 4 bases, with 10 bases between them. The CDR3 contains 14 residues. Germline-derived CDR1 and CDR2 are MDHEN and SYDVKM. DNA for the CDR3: TGTGCCAGCAGTTTATTATTGGGGGGCTATGGCTACACCTTC. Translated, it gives CASSLLLGGYGYTF.

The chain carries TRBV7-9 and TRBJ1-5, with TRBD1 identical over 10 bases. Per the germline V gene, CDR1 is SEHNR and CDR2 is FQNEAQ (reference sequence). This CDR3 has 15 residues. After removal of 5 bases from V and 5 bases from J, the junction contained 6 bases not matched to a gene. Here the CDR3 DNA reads TGTGCCAGCAGCCCCGGGACAGGGGTGTATCAGCCCCAGCATTTT. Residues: CASSPGTGVYQPQHF.

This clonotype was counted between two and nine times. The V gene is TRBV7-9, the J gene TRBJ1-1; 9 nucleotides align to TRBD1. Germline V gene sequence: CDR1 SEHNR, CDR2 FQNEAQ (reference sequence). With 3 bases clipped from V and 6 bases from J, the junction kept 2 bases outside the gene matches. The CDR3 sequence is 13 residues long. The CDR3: CASSFRDRAEAFF. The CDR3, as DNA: TGTGCCAGCAGCTTCAGGGACAGGGCTGAAGCTTTCTTT.

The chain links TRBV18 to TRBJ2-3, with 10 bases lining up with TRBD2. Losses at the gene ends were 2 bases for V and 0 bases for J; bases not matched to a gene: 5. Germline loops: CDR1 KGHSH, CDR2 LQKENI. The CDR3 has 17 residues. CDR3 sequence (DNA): TGTGCCAGCTCACCAGGGGTGACTAGCGGGAGCACAGATACGCAGTATTTT. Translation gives CASSPGVTSGSTDTQYF.

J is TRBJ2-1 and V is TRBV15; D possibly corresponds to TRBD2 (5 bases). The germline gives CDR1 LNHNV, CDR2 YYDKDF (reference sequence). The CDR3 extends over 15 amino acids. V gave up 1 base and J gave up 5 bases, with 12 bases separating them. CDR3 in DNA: TGTGCCACCAGCAGAGTCGGGATTACGGACAATGAGCAGTTCTTC. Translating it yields CATSRVGITDNEQFF.

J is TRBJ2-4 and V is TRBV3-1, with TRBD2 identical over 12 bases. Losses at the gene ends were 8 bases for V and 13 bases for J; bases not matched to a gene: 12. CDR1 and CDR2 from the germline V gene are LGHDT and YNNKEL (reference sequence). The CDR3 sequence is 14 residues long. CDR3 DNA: TGTGCCAGCCGAGGACTAGCGGGGAGAGGGGAGCAGTACTTC. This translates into CASRGLAGRGEQYF.

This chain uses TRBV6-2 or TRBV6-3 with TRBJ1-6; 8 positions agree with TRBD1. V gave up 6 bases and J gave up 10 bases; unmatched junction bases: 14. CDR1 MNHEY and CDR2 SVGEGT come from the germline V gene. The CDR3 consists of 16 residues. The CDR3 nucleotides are TGTGCCAGCAGCCCACCGCGCGGCACAGGGGGATCACCCCTCCACTTT. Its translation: CASSPPRGTGGSPLHF.

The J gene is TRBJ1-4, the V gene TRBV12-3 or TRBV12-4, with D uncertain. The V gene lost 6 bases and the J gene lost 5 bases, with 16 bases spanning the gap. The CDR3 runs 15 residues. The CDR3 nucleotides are TGTGCCAGCAGCCCAGCATGGGCCCAGAATGAAAAACTGTTTTTT. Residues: CASSPAWAQNEKLFF.

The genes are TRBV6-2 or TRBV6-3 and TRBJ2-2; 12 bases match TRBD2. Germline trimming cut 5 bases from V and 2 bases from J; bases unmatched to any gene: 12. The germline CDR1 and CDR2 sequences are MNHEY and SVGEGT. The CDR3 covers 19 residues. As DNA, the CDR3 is TGTGCCAGCAGTCACCCCACCCTAGCGGGGGGGCTAAACACCGGGGAGCTGTTTTTT. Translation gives CASSHPTLAGGLNTGELFF.

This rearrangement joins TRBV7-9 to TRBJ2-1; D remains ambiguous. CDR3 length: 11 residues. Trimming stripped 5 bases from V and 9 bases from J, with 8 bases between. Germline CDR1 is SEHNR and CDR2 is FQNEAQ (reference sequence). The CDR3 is CASSKYSEQFF. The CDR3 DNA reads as TGTGCCAGCAGCAAATACTCTGAGCAGTTCTTC.

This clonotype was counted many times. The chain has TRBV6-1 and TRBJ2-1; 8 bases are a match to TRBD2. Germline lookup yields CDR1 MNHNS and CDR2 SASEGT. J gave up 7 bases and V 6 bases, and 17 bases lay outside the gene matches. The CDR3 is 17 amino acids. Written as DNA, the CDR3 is TGTGCCAGCAGCCGGGGGTTTCTAGCGGGCGTGGGAAATGAGCAGTTCTTC. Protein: CASSRGFLAGVGNEQFF.

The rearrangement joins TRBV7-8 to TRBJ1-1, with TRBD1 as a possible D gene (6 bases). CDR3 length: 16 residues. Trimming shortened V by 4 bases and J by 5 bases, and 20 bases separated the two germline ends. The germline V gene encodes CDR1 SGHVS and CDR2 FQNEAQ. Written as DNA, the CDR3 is TGTGCCAGCAGCTCCCGGGACAAAGAATCTGGGACTGAAGCTTTCTTT. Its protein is CASSSRDKESGTEAFF.

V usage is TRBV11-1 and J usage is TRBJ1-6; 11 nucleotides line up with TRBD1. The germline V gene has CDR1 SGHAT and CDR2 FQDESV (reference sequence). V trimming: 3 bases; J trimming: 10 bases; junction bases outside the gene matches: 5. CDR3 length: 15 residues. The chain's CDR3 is CASSFRTGGMSPLHF. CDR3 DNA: TGTGCCAGCAGCTTCCGGACAGGGGGCATGTCACCCCTCCACTTT.